Reported below is one T cell receptor (beta chain). Here immunoSEQ multiplex PCR was the method, and the copy in TCRdb shows in-frame clones only, minus some. This repertoire shows over 100,000 clones, about three quarters found once; its top ten account for 4% to 5.5%. This record belongs to a study of blood T cell repertoires in COVID-19. About the research overall: Samples taken during acute and convalescent COVID-19 were collected in the United States, Italy and Spain. Nucleic acid was either cDNA or gDNA, and it came from T cells, B-cell-depleted T cells, or PBMCs.

The CDR3 has 17 residues. Trimming pared 0 bases from V and 3 bases from J, leaving 16 bases between. Germline loops: CDR1 MGHRA, CDR2 YSYEKL. The clonotype comes from a human donor in a cohort sampled during active or convalescent COVID-19. Sequencing used peripheral blood. J is TRBJ2-3 and V is TRBV4-1; D possibly corresponds to TRBD2 (7 bases). CDR3 nucleotides: TGCGCCAGCAGCCAAGATCTGGAGGGGGGGCTGACAGATACGCAGTATTTT. It is translated as CASSQDLEGGLTDTQYF.